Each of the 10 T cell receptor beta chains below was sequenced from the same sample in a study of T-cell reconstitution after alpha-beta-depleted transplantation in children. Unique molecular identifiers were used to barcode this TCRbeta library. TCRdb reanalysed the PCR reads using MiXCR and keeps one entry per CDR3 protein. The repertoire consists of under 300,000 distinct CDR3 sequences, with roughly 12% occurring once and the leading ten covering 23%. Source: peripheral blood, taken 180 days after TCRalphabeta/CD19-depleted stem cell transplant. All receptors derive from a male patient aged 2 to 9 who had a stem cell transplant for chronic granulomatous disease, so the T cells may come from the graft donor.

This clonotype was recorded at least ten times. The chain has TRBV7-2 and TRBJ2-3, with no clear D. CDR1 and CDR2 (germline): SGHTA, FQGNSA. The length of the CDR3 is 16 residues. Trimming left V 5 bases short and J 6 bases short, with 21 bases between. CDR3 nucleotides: TGTGCCAGCAGCACTTACTGGTCGGCGAATGCGGATACGCAGTATTTT. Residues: CASSTYWSANADTQYF.

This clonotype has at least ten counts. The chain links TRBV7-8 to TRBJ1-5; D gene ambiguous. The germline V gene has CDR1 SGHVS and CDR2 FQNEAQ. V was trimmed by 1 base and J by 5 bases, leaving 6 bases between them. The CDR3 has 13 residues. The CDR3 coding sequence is TGTGCCAGCAGCTTAGGCCCCCATCAGCCCCAGCATTTT. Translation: CASSLGPHQPQHF.

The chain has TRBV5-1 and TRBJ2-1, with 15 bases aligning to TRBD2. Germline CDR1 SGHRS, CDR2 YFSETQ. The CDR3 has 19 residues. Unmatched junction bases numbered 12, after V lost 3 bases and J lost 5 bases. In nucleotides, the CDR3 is TGCGCCAGCAGCTCAACCGGGACTAGCGGGAGGAGGGGGAACAATGAGCAGTTCTTC. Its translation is CASSSTGTSGRRGNNEQFF.

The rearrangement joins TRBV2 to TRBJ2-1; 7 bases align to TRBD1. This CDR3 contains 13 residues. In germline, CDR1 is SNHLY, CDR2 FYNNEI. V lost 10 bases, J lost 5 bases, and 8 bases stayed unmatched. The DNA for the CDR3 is TGTGCCACGACAGGGAGCTTGAACAATGAGCAGTTCTTC. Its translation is CATTGSLNNEQFF. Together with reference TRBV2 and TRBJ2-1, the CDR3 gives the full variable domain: EPEVTQTPSHQVTQMGQEVILRCVPISNHLYFYWYRQILGQKVEFLVSFYNNEISEKSEIFDDQFSVERPDGSNFTLKIRSTKLEDSAMYFCATTGSLNNEQFFGPGTRLTVL.

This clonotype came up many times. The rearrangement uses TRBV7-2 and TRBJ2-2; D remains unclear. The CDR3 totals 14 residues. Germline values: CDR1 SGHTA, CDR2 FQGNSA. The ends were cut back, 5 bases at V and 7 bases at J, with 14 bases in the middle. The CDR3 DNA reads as TGTGCCAGCAGCCTGCAATCCCCTGGCGGGGAGCTGTTTTTT. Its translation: CASSLQSPGGELFF.

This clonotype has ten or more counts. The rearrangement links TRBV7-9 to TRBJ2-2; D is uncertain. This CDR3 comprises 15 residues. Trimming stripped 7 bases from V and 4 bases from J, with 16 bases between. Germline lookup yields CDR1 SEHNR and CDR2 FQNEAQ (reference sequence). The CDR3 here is CASNGWAASTGELFF. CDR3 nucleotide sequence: TGTGCCAGCAACGGTTGGGCTGCGAGCACCGGGGAGCTGTTTTTT.

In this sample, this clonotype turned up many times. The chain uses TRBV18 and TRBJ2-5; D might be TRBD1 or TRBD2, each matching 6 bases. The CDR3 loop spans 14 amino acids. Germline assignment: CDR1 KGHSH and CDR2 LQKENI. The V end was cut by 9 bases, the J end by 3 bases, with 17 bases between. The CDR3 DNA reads TGTGCCAGTCACCCATCCGGGGGCGAAGAGACCCAGTACTTC. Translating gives CASHPSGGEETQYF. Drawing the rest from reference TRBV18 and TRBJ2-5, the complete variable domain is NAGVMQNPRHLVRRRGQEARLRCSPMKGHSHVYWYRQLPEEGLKFMVYLQKENIIDESGMPKERFSAEFPKEGPSILRIQQVVRGDSAAYFCASHPSGGEETQYFGPGTRLLVL.

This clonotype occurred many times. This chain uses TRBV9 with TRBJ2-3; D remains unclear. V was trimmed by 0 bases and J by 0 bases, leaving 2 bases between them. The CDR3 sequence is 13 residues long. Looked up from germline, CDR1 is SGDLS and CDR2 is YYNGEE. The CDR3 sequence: CASSVASTDTQYF. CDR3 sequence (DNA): TGTGCCAGCAGCGTAGCGAGCACAGATACGCAGTATTTT.

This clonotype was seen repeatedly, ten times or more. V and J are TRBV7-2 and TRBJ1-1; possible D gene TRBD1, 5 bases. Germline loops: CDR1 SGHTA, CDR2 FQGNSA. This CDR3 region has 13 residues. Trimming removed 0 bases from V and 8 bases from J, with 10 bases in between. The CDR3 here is CASSLAGAREAFF. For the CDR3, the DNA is TGTGCCAGCAGCTTAGCTGGGGCGCGGGAAGCTTTCTTT.

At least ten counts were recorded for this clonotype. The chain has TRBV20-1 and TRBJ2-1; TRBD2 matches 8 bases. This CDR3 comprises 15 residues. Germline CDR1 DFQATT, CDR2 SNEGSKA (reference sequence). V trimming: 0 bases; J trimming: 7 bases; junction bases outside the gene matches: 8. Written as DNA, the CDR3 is TGCAGTGCTAGAGATAAGCGGGAGCCCAGAAATGAGCAGTTCTTC. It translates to CSARDKREPRNEQFF.